These 27 T cell receptor beta chains came from one sample sequenced in a study of shared clonotypes between healthy human individuals (dated by TCRdb to the early 2020s). The receptor library was made with the immunoSEQ multiplex PCR assay. The immuneACCESS repertoire file appears here via TCRdb, limited to in-frame rearrangements. These files lack a portion of the clones; in checked studies, under half of the deficit traces to unresolved V genes, and the cause of the others is not known. The sample table shows about 92,000 clones, and more than 45% are seen once. More than 13% of the sample lies in the top ten. Sequencing was performed on PBMCs. These receptors were taken from a woman aged 40 to 49 in good health. Some clones in this sample may be carry-over from other donors' samples.

There are many counts of this clone. The J gene is TRBJ1-1, the V gene TRBV13, with 9 bases that match TRBD1. This CDR3 has 16 residues. The V and J ends lost 5 bases and 0 bases, in that order; junction bases with no gene match: 7. Germline CDR1 is PRHDT and CDR2 is FYEKMQ (reference sequence). The CDR3 protein is CASSLNRGQMNTEAFF. CDR3 DNA: TGTGCCAGCAGCCTGAACAGGGGGCAGATGAACACTGAAGCTTTCTTT.

Note on this clone: At one of its ends the junction is not consistent with the germline gene, which may arise from a read error. The sample has other DNA sequences that encode this CDR3 too. This chain connects TRBV7-9 to TRBJ1-5; the D is unclear. CDR1 is SEHNR, CDR2 FQNEAQ, per germline (reference sequence). This CDR3 contains 13 residues. The CDR3 DNA sequence: TGTGCCAGCAGCCTAGCGGGGAGTCAGCCCCAGCATTTT. Translating gives CASSLAGSQPQHF.

The chain carries TRBV30 and TRBJ2-3; the match to TRBD1 covers 8 bases. Germline V gives CDR1 GTSNPN, CDR2 SVGIG (reference sequence). The CDR3 is made up of 15 amino acids. V shed 2 bases, J shed 2 bases, and the junction held 6 bases outside the gene matches. The CDR3: CAWSSGQGDTDTQYF. CDR3 coding DNA: TGTGCCTGGAGTAGTGGACAGGGTGACACAGATACGCAGTATTTT.

This sequence joins TRBV18 and TRBJ2-7; D is perhaps TRBD1 (5 bases). The CDR3 sequence is 14 residues long. Per the germline V gene, CDR1 is KGHSH and CDR2 is LQKENI. V lost 3 bases and J lost 0, with 9 bases in between. The CDR3 nucleotides read TGTGCCAGCTCACCGACAGCACACTCCTACGAGCAGTACTTC. Its translation is CASSPTAHSYEQYF.

The V and J genes are TRBV6-5 and TRBJ1-1; perhaps TRBD1 as D (6 bases). Germline CDR1 reads MNHEY; CDR2 reads SVGAGI. V lost 8 bases and J lost 1, with 11 bases in between. The CDR3 totals 13 residues. CDR3 coding DNA: TGTGCCAGCTCGGGACACGAGAACACTGAAGCTTTCTTT. It encodes CASSGHENTEAFF.

This clone was seen many times. The chain joins TRBV29-1 to TRBJ1-3; D ambiguous. V dropped 2 bases and J dropped 8 bases, with 10 bases sitting between them. Per the germline V gene, CDR1 is SQVTM and CDR2 is ANQGSEA. There are 12 residues in the CDR3. In nucleotides, the CDR3 is TGCAGCGTTGAATCCGGCGTGGACACCATATATTTT. Its translation: CSVESGVDTIYF.

The chain recombines TRBV30 with TRBJ1-4; 8 bases are shared with TRBD1. The ends lost 0 bases at V and 6 bases at J; junction bases unmatched: 9. The CDR3 spans 16 residues. Germline V gene sequence: CDR1 GTSNPN, CDR2 SVGIG (reference sequence). CDR3 bases: TGTGCCTGGAGTGTACACTCCGGGACAGGAGATGAAAAACTGTTTTTT. Encoded protein: CAWSVHSGTGDEKLFF.

V is TRBV12-5 and J is TRBJ1-2; weak D call: TRBD1 (6 bases). Between the trimmed V and J ends, which lost 2 bases and 3 bases, there was a span of 13 bases. Germline assignment: CDR1 LGHNT and CDR2 FRNRAP. The length of the CDR3 is 15 residues. DNA for the CDR3: TGTGCTAGTGGTTTGTCCACCTCAGGGGACTATGGCTACACCTTC. This sequence encodes CASGLSTSGDYGYTF.

This clone was picked up many times. This is likely an artifact of a read error, given a far larger clone one base away. Other DNA variants within this sample encode the same CDR3. The chain uses TRBV6-1 and TRBJ1-1; a weak D match, TRBD1 (5 bases). The CDR3 runs 14 residues. Germline V gives CDR1 MNHNS, CDR2 SASEGT. The CDR3 nucleotides read TGCGCCAGCAGTGAAGTGACGGGGGTAGCTGAAGCTTTCTTT. This encodes CASSEVTGVAEAFF.

Notes on this clone: At one end the junction does not follow the germline gene, possibly because of a read error. V usage is TRBV9 and J usage is TRBJ1-2; D perhaps matches TRBD1 (5 bases). The length of the CDR3 is 16 residues. Germline assignment: CDR1 SGDLS and CDR2 YYNGEE. As DNA, the CDR3 is TGTGCCAGCAGCCGACCCCGGGACGGAGGATACTATGACTACACCTTC. This translates into CASSRPRDGGYYDYTF. Looking up the rest from reference TRBV9 and TRBJ1-2 gives the full variable domain: DSGVTQTPKHLITATGQRVTLRCSPRSGDLSVYWYQQSLDQGLQFLIQYYNGEERAKGNILERFSAQQFPDLHSELNLSSLELGDSALYFCASSRPRDGGYYDYTFGSGTRLTVV.

This clone was observed a few times. Other DNA variants within this sample encode the same CDR3. The V call is TRBV5-1, the J call TRBJ2-3; D is possibly TRBD1 (6 bases). Between the trimmed V and J ends, which lost 2 bases and 2 bases, there was a span of 9 bases. This CDR3 has 14 residues. CDR1 is SGHRS and CDR2 is YFSETQ in the germline V gene. CDR3 region: CASSFGGPTDTQYF. CDR3 nucleotide sequence: TGCGCCAGCAGCTTTGGGGGCCCCACAGATACGCAGTATTTT. The full variable domain, rest sourced from reference TRBV5-1 and TRBJ2-3, is KAGVTQTPRYLIKTRGQQVTLSCSPISGHRSVSWYQQTPGQGLQFLFEYFSETQRNKGNFPGRFSGRQFSNSRSEMNVSTLELGDSALYLCASSFGGPTDTQYFGPGTRLTVL.

The table lists this clone with many counts. V is TRBV6-1 and J is TRBJ1-5; D is undetermined. Trimming took 2 bases from V and 2 from J, leaving 10 bases between them. The germline V gene has CDR1 MNHNS and CDR2 SASEGT. CDR3 length: 15 residues. CDR3 residues: CASSEYGEGNQPQHF. The CDR3 coding sequence is TGTGCCAGCAGTGAATACGGAGAGGGCAATCAGCCCCAGCATTTT.

This clone was seen repeatedly, ten times or more. V and J are TRBV4-1 and TRBJ1-1, with D possibly being TRBD1 (5 bases). Trimming shortened V by 2 bases and J by 7 bases, and 17 bases separated the two germline ends. There are 15 residues in the CDR3. CDR1 and CDR2 (germline): MGHRA, YSYEKL. CDR3 amino acids: CASSQPIRRDGEAFF. CDR3 nucleotide sequence: TGCGCCAGCAGCCAACCGATAAGGAGGGACGGTGAAGCTTTCTTT.

The genes are TRBV6-5 and TRBJ2-1; D ambiguous. The germline CDR1 and CDR2 sequences are MNHEY and SVGAGI. V lost 5 bases and J lost 1, with 12 bases in between. This CDR3 comprises 15 residues. CDR3: CASSVEPESYNEQFF. DNA for the CDR3: TGTGCCAGCAGTGTTGAACCAGAGTCCTACAATGAGCAGTTCTTC.

This chain uses TRBV6-4 with TRBJ2-3; 8 positions match TRBD2. Unmatched junction bases numbered 4, after V lost 5 bases and J lost 3 bases. Germline V lookup: CDR1 MRHNA, CDR2 SNTAGT. CDR3 length: 14 amino acids. The CDR3 coding sequence is TGTGCCAGCAGTAAGCAGCGGGAGACAGATACGCAGTATTTT. Translated, it gives CASSKQRETDTQYF.

This clone was counted many times. DNA for the CDR3: TGTGCCAGCAGTTTAGGTCTAGCGGGTGGGGGATCCTACGAGCAGTACTTC. Encoded protein: CASSLGLAGGGSYEQYF. J is TRBJ2-7 and V is TRBV28, with 8 bases matching TRBD2. Looked up from germline, CDR1 is MDHEN and CDR2 is SYDVKM. CDR3 length: 17 residues. J lost 1 base, V lost 2 bases, and 10 bases had no gene match. The full variable domain, in which reference TRBV28 and TRBJ2-7 provide the parts outside the CDR3, is DVKVTQSSRYLVKRTGEKVFLECVQDMDHENMFWYRQDPGLGLRLIYFSYDVKMKEKGDIPEGYSVSREKKERFSLILESASTNQTSMYLCASSLGLAGGGSYEQYFGPGTRLTVT.

The V gene is TRBV2, the J gene TRBJ1-4, with 8 positions matching TRBD1. There are 14 residues in the CDR3. Trimming removed 7 bases from V and 6 bases from J; junction bases left unmatched: 7. Germline V gene sequence: CDR1 SNHLY, CDR2 FYNNEI. CDR3 sequence (DNA): TGTGCCAGCAAGTCGGACAGGGTTGATGAAAAACTGTTTTTT. Its translation is CASKSDRVDEKLFF. The whole variable domain, filled in from reference TRBV2 and TRBJ1-4, reads EPEVTQTPSHQVTQMGQEVILRCVPISNHLYFYWYRQILGQKVEFLVSFYNNEISEKSEIFDDQFSVERPDGSNFTLKIRSTKLEDSAMYFCASKSDRVDEKLFFGSGTQLSVL.

This clone has only a few counts. This chain links TRBV5-1 with TRBJ1-1; D gene uncertain. The germline CDR1 and CDR2 sequences are SGHRS and YFSETQ. The CDR3 sequence is 13 residues long. Trimming took 4 bases from V and 4 from J, leaving 11 bases between them. CDR3 bases: TGCGCCAGCAGCCCATCTGGGTTCACTGAAGCTTTCTTT. Protein: CASSPSGFTEAFF.

The V and J genes are TRBV4-2 and TRBJ2-3; D gene ambiguous. The germline CDR1 and CDR2 sequences are LGHNA and YNFKEQ. V was shortened by 4 bases and J by 2 bases, with 4 bases between the two germline ends. This CDR3 comprises 12 residues. The CDR3 DNA is TGTGCCAGCAGCCCAAACACAGATACGCAGTATTTT. Protein sequence: CASSPNTDTQYF.

In this sample, this clone turned up many times. The rearrangement uses TRBV7-8 and TRBJ1-1; no clear D. The length of the CDR3 is 15 residues. Trimming removed 2 bases at V and 1 base at J, with 11 bases between. The germline CDR1 and CDR2 sequences are SGHVS and FQNEAQ. The DNA for the CDR3 is TGTGCCAGCAGCTTACTACACGGAGCGAACACTGAAGCTTTCTTT. Translated, it gives CASSLLHGANTEAFF. Complete variable domain (other parts from reference TRBV7-8 and TRBJ1-1): GAGVSQSPRYKVAKRGQDVALRCDPISGHVSLFWYQQALGQGPEFLTYFQNEAQLDKSGLPSDRFFAERPEGSVSTLKIQRTQQEDSAVYLCASSLLHGANTEAFFGQGTRLTVV.

V gene TRBV4-1 combines with J gene TRBJ1-1, with a tentative D call TRBD1 (5 bases). Trimming pared 5 bases from V and 3 bases from J, leaving 13 bases between. The CDR3 runs to 14 residues. CDR1 is MGHRA, CDR2 YSYEKL, per germline. This chain's CDR3 is CASSFYSRDTEAFF. The CDR3 bases are TGCGCCAGCAGCTTCTACTCCAGGGACACTGAAGCTTTCTTT.

CDR3 sequence reads: CAISDRGDGNEQFF. The CDR3 DNA sequence: TGTGCCATCAGTGATCGAGGGGATGGCAATGAGCAGTTCTTC. The rearrangement joins TRBV10-3 to TRBJ2-1, with D tentatively TRBD1 or TRBD2 (5 bases each). The ends were cut back, 3 bases at V and 6 bases at J, with 12 bases in the middle. The germline CDR1 and CDR2 sequences are ENHRY and SYGVKD. The CDR3 spans 14 residues.

V is TRBV11-3 and J is TRBJ2-5; 9 bases agree with TRBD1. V trimming: 5 bases; J trimming: 5 bases; junction bases outside the gene matches: 3. The CDR3 extends over 13 amino acids. Germline V lookup: CDR1 SGHNT, CDR2 YENEEA. In DNA, the CDR3 is TGTGCCAGCAGCATCGACAGGGGGGAGACCCAGTACTTC. Its translation is CASSIDRGETQYF.

The CDR3 region has the DNA TGTGCCAGCAGCCCCGGGTGGGATGGCTACACCTTC. Amino acid sequence: CASSPGWDGYTF. The chain carries TRBV7-6 and TRBJ1-2; D is undetermined. This CDR3 spans 12 amino acids. Germline-derived CDR1 and CDR2 are SGHVS and FNYEAQ. V lost 5 bases, J lost 6 bases, and 10 bases lay in between.

Only one count was recorded for this clone. A far larger clone differs by one base, so this is likely a read error. The same CDR3 arises from other DNA sequences in this sample as well. The chain has TRBV28 and TRBJ1-1, with 7 bases identical to TRBD1. CDR3 length: 15 residues. Germline V gene sequence: CDR1 MDHEN, CDR2 SYDVKM. The CDR3 loop reads CASSLFDRVNTEAFF. Here the CDR3 DNA reads TGCGCCAGCAGTTTATTCGACAGGGTGAACACTGAAGCTTTCTTT.

This chain links TRBV9 with TRBJ2-5, with D hard to call. The DNA matches TRBJ2-7 better at its end, which makes the J call doubtful. The CDR3 is made up of 16 amino acids. CDR1 and CDR2 from the germline V gene are SGDLS and YYNGEE. CDR3 nucleotides: TGTGCCAGCAGCGTAAGGCCCGATACGGCAACCTACGAGCAGTACTTC. It translates to CASSVRPDTATYEQYF.

There are many counts of this clone. The chain recombines TRBV30 with TRBJ1-2; D call uncertain. Trimming removed 4 bases from V and 6 bases from J, with 12 bases in between. This CDR3 is built from 12 residues. The V gene's germline CDR1 is GTSNPN and CDR2 SVGIG (reference sequence). CDR3 protein: CAWNGASDGYTF. The CDR3 coding sequence is TGTGCCTGGAACGGCGCGAGCGATGGCTACACCTTC.